The 7 T cell receptor beta chains reported below all come from one sample, sequenced in a study of blood T cell repertoires in COVID-19. The table came from immunoSEQ multiplex PCR; TCRdb's copy has only in-frame clones and leaves some out. The data contain tens of thousands of clones, roughly 78% of them singletons. The material sequenced was peripheral blood. Receptors originate from a woman in her seventies with acute or convalescent COVID-19.

The V and J genes are TRBV9 and TRBJ2-5; perhaps TRBD1 as D (6 bases). V shed 2 bases and J shed 0 bases, with 11 bases lying between them. Germline CDR1 SGDLS, CDR2 YYNGEE. The CDR3 length is 15 residues. CDR3 loop: CASSVNQGYQETQYF. CDR3 nucleotide sequence: TGTGCCAGCAGCGTCAATCAGGGGTACCAAGAGACCCAGTACTTC.

The CDR3: CASSLTGSGEAFF. Here the CDR3 DNA reads TGTGCCAGCAGCCTGACAGGGTCGGGTGAAGCTTTCTTT. The chain carries TRBV7-2 and TRBJ1-1; 7 positions match TRBD1. CDR3 length: 13 amino acids. Trimming took 5 bases from V and 7 from J; bases not matched to a gene: 7. Germline V gene lookup returns CDR1 SGHTA and CDR2 FQGNSA. Based on the CDR3 plus reference TRBV7-2 and TRBJ1-1, the full variable domain is GAGVSQSPSNKVTEKGKDVELRCDPISGHTALYWYRQSLGQGLEFLIYFQGNSAPDKSGLPSDRFSAERTGGSVSTLTIQRTQQEDSAVYLCASSLTGSGEAFFGQGTRLTVV.

CDR3 in amino acids: CATPVFAGATTYTDTQYF. DNA of the CDR3: TGTGCCACCCCCGTCTTTGCGGGGGCCACCACATACACAGATACGCAGTATTTT. The chain employs TRBV15 and TRBJ2-3; tentatively, D is TRBD2 (7 bases). The CDR3 extends over 18 amino acids. Trimming removed 8 bases from V and 2 bases from J, with 26 bases in between. Germline-derived CDR1 and CDR2 are LNHNV and YYDKDF (reference sequence).

The chain combines TRBV27 with TRBJ2-5, with 7 nucleotides matching TRBD1. The CDR3 runs to 13 residues. V lost 4 bases, J lost 3 bases, and 2 bases stayed unmatched. Germline CDR1 and CDR2: MNHEY and SMNVEV (reference sequence). This CDR3 is CASSSGTEETQYF. CDR3 coding DNA: TGTGCCAGCAGTTCGGGGACAGAAGAGACCCAGTACTTC.

The chain uses TRBV28 and TRBJ2-1; D is unresolved. Germline assignment: CDR1 MDHEN and CDR2 SYDVKM. This CDR3 has 14 residues. Trimming shortened V by 6 bases and J by 7 bases, and 16 bases separated the two germline ends. The CDR3 spells CASRSGLAENEQFF. The CDR3 DNA follows: TGTGCCAGCAGATCCGGGTTAGCTGAGAATGAGCAGTTCTTC.

The gene calls are TRBV7-9 and TRBJ2-7, with 11 nucleotides matching TRBD2. The ends lost 5 bases at V and 3 bases at J; junction bases unmatched: 12. The length of the CDR3 is 17 residues. Per germline, CDR1 SEHNR and CDR2 FQNEAQ (reference sequence). Here the CDR3 DNA reads TGTGCCAGCAGCCCAGGGTTAGCGGGAGGGATAAGCTACGAGCAGTACTTC. It encodes CASSPGLAGGISYEQYF.

The chain couples TRBV7-3 to TRBJ1-5, with D possibly being TRBD1 (5 bases). The V gene lost 4 bases and the J gene lost 4 bases, with 11 bases spanning the gap. This CDR3 has 14 residues. Per the germline V gene, CDR1 is SGHTA and CDR2 is FQGTGA. The CDR3 nucleotides are TGTGCCAGCAGCTCCCCAGGGCGGAATCAGCCCCAGCATTTT. Protein: CASSSPGRNQPQHF.